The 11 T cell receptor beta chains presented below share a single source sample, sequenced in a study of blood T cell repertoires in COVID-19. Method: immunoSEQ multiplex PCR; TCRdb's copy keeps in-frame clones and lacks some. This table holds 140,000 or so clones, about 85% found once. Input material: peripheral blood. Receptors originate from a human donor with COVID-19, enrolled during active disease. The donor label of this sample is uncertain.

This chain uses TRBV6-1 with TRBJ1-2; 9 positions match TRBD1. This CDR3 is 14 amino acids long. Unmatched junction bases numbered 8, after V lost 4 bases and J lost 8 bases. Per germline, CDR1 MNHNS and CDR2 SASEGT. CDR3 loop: CASSVAPGQGGYTF. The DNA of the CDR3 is TGTGCCAGCAGTGTAGCACCGGGACAGGGCGGCTACACCTTC.

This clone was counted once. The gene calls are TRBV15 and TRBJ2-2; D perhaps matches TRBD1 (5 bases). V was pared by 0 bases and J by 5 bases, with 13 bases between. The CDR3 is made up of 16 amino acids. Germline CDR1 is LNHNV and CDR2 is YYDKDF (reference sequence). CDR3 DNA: TGTGCCACCAGCAGAGATCAGGGCAGGGATACCGGGGAGCTGTTTTTT. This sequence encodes CATSRDQGRDTGELFF. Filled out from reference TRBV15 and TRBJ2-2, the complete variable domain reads DAMVIQNPRYQVTQFGKPVTLSCSQTLNHNVMYWYQQKSSQAPKLLFHYYDKDFNNEADTPDNFQSRRPNTSFCFLDIRSPGLGDTAMYLCATSRDQGRDTGELFFGEGSRLTVL.

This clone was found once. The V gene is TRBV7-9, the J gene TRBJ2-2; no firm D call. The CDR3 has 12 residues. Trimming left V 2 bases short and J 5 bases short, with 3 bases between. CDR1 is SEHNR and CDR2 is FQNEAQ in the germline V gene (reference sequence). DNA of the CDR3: TGTGCCAGCAGCTTAATAACCGGGGAGCTGTTTTTT. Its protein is CASSLITGELFF.

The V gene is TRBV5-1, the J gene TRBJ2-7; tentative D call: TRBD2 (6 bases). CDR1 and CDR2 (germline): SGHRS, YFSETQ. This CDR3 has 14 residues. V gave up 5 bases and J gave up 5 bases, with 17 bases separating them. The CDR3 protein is CASRSGTGGNEQYF. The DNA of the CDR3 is TGCGCCAGCAGGTCCGGGACCGGGGGAAACGAGCAGTACTTC. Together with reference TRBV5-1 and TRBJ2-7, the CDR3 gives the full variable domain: KAGVTQTPRYLIKTRGQQVTLSCSPISGHRSVSWYQQTPGQGLQFLFEYFSETQRNKGNFPGRFSGRQFSNSRSEMNVSTLELGDSALYLCASRSGTGGNEQYFGPGTRLTVT.

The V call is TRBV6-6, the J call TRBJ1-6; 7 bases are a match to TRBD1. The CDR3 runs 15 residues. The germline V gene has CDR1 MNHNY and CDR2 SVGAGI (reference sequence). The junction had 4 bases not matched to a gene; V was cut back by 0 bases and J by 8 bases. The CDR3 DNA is TGTGCCAGCAGTTACTCGGGGGACAGTTATTCACCCCTCCACTTT. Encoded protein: CASSYSGDSYSPLHF.

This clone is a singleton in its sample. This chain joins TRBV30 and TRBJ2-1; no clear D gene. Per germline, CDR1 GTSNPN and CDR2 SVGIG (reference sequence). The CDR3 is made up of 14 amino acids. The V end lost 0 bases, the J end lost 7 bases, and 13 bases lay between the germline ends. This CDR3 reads CAWSVRTRWNEQFF. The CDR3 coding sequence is TGTGCCTGGAGTGTCCGAACGAGATGGAATGAGCAGTTCTTC.

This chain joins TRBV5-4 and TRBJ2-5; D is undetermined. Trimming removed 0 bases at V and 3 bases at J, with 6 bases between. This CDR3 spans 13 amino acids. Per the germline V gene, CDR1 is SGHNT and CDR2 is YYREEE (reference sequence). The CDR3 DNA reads TGTGCCAGCAGCTTGGATCAGGAAGAGACCCAGTACTTC. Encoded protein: CASSLDQEETQYF.

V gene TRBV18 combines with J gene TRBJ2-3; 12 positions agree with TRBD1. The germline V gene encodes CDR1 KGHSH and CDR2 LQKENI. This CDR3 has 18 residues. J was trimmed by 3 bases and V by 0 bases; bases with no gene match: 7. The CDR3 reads CASSPPGTGGYRTDTQYF. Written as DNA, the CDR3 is TGTGCCAGCTCACCACCGGGGACAGGGGGCTATAGGACAGATACGCAGTATTTT.

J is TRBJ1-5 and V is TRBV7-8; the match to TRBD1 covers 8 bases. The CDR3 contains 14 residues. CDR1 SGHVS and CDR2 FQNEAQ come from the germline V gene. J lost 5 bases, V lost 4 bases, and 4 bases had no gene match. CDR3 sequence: CASSYGQGHQPQHF. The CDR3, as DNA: TGTGCCAGCAGCTACGGACAGGGCCATCAGCCCCAGCATTTT.

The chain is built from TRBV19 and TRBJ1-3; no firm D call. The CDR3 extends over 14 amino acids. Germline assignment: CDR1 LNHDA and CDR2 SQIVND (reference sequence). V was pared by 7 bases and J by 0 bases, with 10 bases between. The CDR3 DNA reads TGTGCCAGTAAGCCCCGATTCTCTGGAAACACCATATATTTT. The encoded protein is CASKPRFSGNTIYF.

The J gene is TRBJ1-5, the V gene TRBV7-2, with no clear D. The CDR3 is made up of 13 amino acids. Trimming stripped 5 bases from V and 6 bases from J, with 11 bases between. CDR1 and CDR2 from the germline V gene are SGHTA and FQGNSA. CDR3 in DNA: TGTGCCAGCAGCCGCCAAAGAGGTCAGCCCCAGCATTTT. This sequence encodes CASSRQRGQPQHF.